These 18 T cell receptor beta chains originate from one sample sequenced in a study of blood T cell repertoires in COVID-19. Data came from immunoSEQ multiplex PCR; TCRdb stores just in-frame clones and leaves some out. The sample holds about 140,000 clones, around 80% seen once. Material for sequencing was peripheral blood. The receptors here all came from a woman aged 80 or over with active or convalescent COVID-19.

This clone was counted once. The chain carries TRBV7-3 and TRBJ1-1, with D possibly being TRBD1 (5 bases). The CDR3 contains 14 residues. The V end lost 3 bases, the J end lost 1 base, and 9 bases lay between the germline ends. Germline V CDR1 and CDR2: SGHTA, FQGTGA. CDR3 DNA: TGTGCCAGCAGCTTTGGGGCGACGAACACTGAAGCTTTCTTT. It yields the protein CASSFGATNTEAFF.

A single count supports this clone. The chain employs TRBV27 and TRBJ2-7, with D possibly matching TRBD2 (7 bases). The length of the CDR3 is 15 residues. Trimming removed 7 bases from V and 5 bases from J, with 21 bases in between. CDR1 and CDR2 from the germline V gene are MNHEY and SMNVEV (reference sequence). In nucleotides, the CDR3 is TGTGCCAGCAAAACGGGGTGGGGGGGGCCAAACGAGCAGTACTTC. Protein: CASKTGWGGPNEQYF.

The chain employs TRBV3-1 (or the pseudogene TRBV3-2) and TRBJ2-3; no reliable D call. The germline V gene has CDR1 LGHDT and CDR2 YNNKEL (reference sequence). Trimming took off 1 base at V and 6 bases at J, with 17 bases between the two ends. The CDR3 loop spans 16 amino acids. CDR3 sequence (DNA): TGTGCCAGCAGCCAAGTAATAGGAAGGAAACAGGATACGCAGTATTTT. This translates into CASSQVIGRKQDTQYF.

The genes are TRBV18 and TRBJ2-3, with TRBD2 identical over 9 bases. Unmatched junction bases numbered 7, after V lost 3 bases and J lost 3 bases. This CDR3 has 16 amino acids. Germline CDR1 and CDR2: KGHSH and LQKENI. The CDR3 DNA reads TGTGCCAGCTCACCGTCGGCGGGGGGGCCGACAGATACGCAGTATTTT. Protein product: CASSPSAGGPTDTQYF. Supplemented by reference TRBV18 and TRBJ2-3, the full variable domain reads NAGVMQNPRHLVRRRGQEARLRCSPMKGHSHVYWYRQLPEEGLKFMVYLQKENIIDESGMPKERFSAEFPKEGPSILRIQQVVRGDSAAYFCASSPSAGGPTDTQYFGPGTRLTVL.

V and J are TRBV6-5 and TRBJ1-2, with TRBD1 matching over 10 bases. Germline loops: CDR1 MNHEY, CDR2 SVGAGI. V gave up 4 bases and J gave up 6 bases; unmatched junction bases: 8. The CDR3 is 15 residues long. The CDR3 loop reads CASSSRDRGADGYTF. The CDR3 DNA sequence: TGTGCCAGCAGTTCCCGGGACAGGGGAGCAGATGGCTACACCTTC.

The CDR3 region has the DNA TGTGCCAGCAGAGACTCGTTGAGGGGCGGGAAAGAGACCCAGTACTTC. Protein sequence: CASRDSLRGGKETQYF. The chain recombines TRBV7-2 with TRBJ2-5, with D maybe TRBD2 (6 bases). V was clipped by 6 bases and J by 3 bases, with 20 bases between them. Germline loops: CDR1 SGHTA, CDR2 FQGNSA. CDR3 length: 16 amino acids.

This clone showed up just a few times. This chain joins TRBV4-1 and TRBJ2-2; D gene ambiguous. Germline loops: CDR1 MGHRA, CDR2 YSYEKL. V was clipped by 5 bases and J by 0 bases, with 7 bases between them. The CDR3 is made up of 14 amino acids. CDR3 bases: TGCGCCAGCAGCGGGCAGACGAACACCGGGGAGCTGTTTTTT. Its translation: CASSGQTNTGELFF.

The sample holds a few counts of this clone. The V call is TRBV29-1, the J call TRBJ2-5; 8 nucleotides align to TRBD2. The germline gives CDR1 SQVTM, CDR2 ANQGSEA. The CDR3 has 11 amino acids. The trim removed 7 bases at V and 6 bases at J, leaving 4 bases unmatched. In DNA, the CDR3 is TGCAGCGGAGAGCGGGGGAAGACCCAGTACTTC. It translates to CSGERGKTQYF.

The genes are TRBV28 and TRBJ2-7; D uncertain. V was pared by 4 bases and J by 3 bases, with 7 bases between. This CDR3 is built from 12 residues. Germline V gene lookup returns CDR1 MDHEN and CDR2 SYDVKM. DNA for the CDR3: TGTGCCAGCAGTTCACGCGGCTACGAGCAGTACTTC. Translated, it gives CASSSRGYEQYF.

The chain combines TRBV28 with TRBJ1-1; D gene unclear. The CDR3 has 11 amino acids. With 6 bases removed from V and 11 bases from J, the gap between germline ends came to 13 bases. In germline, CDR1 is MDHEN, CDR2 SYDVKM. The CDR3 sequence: CASRLLGEAFF. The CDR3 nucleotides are TGTGCCAGCAGGCTGCTGGGCGAGGCTTTCTTT.

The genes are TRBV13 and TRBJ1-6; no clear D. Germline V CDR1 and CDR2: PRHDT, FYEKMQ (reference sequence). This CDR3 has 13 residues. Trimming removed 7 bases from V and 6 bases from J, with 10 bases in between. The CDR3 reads CASTVQLNSPLHF. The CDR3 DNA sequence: TGTGCCAGCACGGTACAGCTTAATTCACCCCTCCACTTT.

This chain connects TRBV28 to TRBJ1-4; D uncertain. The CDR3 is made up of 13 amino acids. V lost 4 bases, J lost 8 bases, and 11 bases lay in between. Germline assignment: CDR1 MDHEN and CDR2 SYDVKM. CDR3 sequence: CASSWQVHEKLFF. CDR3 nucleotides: TGTGCCAGCAGTTGGCAGGTACACGAAAAACTGTTTTTT.

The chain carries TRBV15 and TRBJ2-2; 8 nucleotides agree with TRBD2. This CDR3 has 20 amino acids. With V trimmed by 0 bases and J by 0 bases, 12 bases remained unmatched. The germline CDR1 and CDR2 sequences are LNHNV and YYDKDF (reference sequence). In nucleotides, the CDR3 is TGTGCCACCAGCAGAGATCTATCACTAGCGGTTTTCGCGAACACCGGGGAGCTGTTTTTT. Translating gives CATSRDLSLAVFANTGELFF.

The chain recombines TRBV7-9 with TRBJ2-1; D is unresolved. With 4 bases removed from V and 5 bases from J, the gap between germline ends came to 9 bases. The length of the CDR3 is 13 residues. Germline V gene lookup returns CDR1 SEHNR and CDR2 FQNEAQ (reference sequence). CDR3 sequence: CASSSPSNNEQFF. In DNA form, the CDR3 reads TGTGCCAGCAGCTCCCCATCCAACAATGAGCAGTTCTTC. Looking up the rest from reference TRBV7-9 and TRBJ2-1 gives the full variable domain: DTGVSQNPRHKITKRGQNVTFRCDPISEHNRLYWYRQTLGQGPEFLTYFQNEAQLEKSRLLSDRFSAERPKGSFSTLEIQRTEQGDSAMYLCASSSPSNNEQFFGPGTRLTVL.

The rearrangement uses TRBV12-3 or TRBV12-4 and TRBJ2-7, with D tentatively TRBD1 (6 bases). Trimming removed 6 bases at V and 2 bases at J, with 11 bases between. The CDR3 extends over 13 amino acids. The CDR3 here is CASRQGTTYEQYF. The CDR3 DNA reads TGTGCCAGCAGACAGGGAACCACCTACGAGCAGTACTTC.

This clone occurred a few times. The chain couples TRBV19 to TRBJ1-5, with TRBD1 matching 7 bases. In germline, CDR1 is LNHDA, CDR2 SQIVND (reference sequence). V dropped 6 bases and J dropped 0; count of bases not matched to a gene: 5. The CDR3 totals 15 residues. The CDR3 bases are TGTGCCAGTAGGGGACAGCTTATTAGCAATCAGCCCCAGCATTTT. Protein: CASRGQLISNQPQHF.

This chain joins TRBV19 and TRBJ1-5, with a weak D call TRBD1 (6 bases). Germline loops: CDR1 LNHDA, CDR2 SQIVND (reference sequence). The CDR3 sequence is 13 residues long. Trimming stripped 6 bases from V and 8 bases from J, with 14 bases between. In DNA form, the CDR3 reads TGTGCCAGTAGCACGAACAGGGTAGAGCCCCAGCATTTT. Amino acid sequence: CASSTNRVEPQHF. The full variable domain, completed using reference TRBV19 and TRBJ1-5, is DGGITQSPKYLFRKEGQNVTLSCEQNLNHDAMYWYRQDPGQGLRLIYYSQIVNDFQKGDIAEGYSVSREKKESFPLTVTSAQKNPTAFYLCASSTNRVEPQHFGDGTRLSIL.

In nucleotides, the CDR3 is TGTGCCAGCAGTATGACAGGAGGTGGCGAGCAGTACTTC. Protein sequence: CASSMTGGGEQYF. The chain uses TRBV12-3 or TRBV12-4 and TRBJ2-7; TRBD1 might be the D (6 bases). The length of the CDR3 is 13 residues. Trimming took 5 bases from V and 6 from J, leaving 14 bases between them.